These T cell receptor beta chains were read from a single sample in a study of cytomegalovirus exposure and HLA in healthy donors. Using immunoSEQ multiplex PCR, the repertoire was profiled, and TCRdb retains in-frame clones only, with some absent. Here the sample spans about 210,000 clones, roughly four fifths being singletons. The source material was PBMCs. These receptors were collected from a man aged 35 to 55 in good health and CMV-seropositive. Each CDR3 is given with its conserved first and last residue. D genes are given only for firm matches.

D gene,V gene,J gene,CDR3 protein
-,TRBV25-1,TRBJ2-3,CASSLRVTDTQYF
-,TRBV7-3,TRBJ2-3,CASSLWADTDTQYF
-,TRBV6-6,TRBJ2-7,CASSYLREPYEQYF
TRBD1,TRBV5-1,TRBJ1-4,CASSWAPGQGATNEKLFF
TRBD2,TRBV5-4,TRBJ2-1,CASTSGASGGPHEQFF
TRBD2,TRBV6-5,TRBJ2-7,CASSRLAGGPYEQYF
-,TRBV5-4,TRBJ2-5,CASRRQGVSGETQYF
TRBD1,TRBV28,TRBJ2-7,CASSLWGGDRGYEQYF
-,TRBV15,TRBJ1-1,CATSRDLTEVNTEAFF
TRBD2,TRBV7-9,TRBJ2-5,CASSFTSGQETQYF
TRBD1,TRBV27,TRBJ1-6,CASSPGQVPRSHNSPLHF
-,TRBV6-5,TRBJ1-1,CASSSLADTEAFF
TRBD1,TRBV19,TRBJ1-2,CASNTGGGYTF
-,TRBV5-1,TRBJ2-7,CASSYGLTYEQYF
TRBD1,TRBV5-8,TRBJ1-2,CASSLAGTGDYGYTF
-,TRBV21-1,TRBJ1-1,CASSTGTGVGNTEAFF
-,TRBV7-8,TRBJ2-3,CASSRQVSTDTQYF
-,TRBV2,TRBJ2-5,CASRGRSLARREETQYF
TRBD1,TRBV28,TRBJ2-7,CASRTGGFYEQYF
-,TRBV7-7,TRBJ1-1,CASSPFQGGYTEAFF
-,TRBV2,TRBJ1-4,CASFWGRTEKLFF
-,TRBV6-1,TRBJ2-2,CASSNRNTGELFF
TRBD1,TRBV5-1,TRBJ2-7,CASSLTGAPWEQYF
-,TRBV28,TRBJ2-7,CASSRETYEQYF
-,TRBV9,TRBJ1-1,CASSVGQTVTEAFF
TRBD1,TRBV28,TRBJ2-2,CASTTTGQGAGGELFF
-,TRBV10-3,TRBJ2-3,CAISAAQGAMREGEDTQYF
TRBD2,TRBV5-1,TRBJ2-7,CASSTGGSHPGEQYF
-,TRBV19,TRBJ2-3,CATQRGEGTDTQYF
TRBD1,TRBV18,TRBJ2-7,CASSPSGTAYEQYF
-,TRBV7-2,TRBJ2-5,CASSMWVAPQETQYF
TRBD1,TRBV6-4,TRBJ1-2,CASSATGGGGYTF
-,TRBV7-3,TRBJ1-6,CASSAGTNSPLHF
TRBD2,TRBV6-4,TRBJ2-1,CASSDSSGIFF
TRBD1,TRBV7-9,TRBJ2-2,CASSLLGGTTGELFF
TRBD1,TRBV25-1,TRBJ2-7,CASRDRGYEQYF
TRBD2,TRBV5-6,TRBJ2-5,CASSLGLVVGTQYF
-,TRBV5-4,TRBJ2-7,CASSSPAGTYEQYF
-,TRBV5-1,TRBJ2-3,CASREAGALLDTQYF
-,TRBV10-3,TRBJ1-2,CAISEQYGYTF
-,TRBV25-1,TRBJ1-4,CASSELLGQEKLFF
-,TRBV30,TRBJ1-1,CAWGGTTNTEAFF
TRBD2,TRBV12-5,TRBJ2-1,CASGRGQPGLAGSEQFF
TRBD1,TRBV6-1,TRBJ1-2,CASRDGQGGYTF
TRBD1,TRBV2,TRBJ1-6,CASSDLPDRVHSPLHF
-,TRBV27,TRBJ1-1,CASSPLGGVSNTEAFF
-,TRBV4-3,TRBJ1-1,CASSQEGGSSTEAFF